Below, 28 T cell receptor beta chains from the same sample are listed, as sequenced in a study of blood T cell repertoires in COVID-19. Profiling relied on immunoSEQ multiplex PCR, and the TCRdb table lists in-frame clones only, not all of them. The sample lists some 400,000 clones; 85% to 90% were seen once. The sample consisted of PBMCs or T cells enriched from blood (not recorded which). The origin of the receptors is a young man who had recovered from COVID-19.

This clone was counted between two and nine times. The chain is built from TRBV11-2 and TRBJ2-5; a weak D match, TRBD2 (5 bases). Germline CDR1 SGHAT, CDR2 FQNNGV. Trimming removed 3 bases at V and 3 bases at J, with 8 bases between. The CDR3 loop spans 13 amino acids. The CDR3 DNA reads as TGTGCCAGCAGCTTTTACGGGGAAGAGACCCAGTACTTC. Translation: CASSFYGEETQYF.

CDR3 loop: CASSFSQGEVTEAFF. CDR3 DNA: TGCGCCAGCAGCTTCTCACAGGGGGAGGTGACTGAAGCTTTCTTT. The chain couples TRBV5-1 to TRBJ1-1, with TRBD1 identical over 8 bases. Germline-derived CDR1 and CDR2 are SGHRS and YFSETQ. V dropped 2 bases and J dropped 5; count of bases not matched to a gene: 8. This CDR3 has 15 amino acids.

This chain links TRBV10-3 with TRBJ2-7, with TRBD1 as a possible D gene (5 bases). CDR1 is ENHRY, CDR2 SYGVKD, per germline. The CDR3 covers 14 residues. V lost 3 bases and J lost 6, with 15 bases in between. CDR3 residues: CAISDIRVSLEQYF. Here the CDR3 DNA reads TGTGCCATCAGTGACATCAGGGTATCTCTCGAGCAGTACTTC.

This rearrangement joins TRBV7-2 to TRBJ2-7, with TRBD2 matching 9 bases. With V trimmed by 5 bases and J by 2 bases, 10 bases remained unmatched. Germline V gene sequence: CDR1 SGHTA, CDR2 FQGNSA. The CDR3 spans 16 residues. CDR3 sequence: CASSQSWAGGPYEQYF. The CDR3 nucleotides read TGTGCCAGCAGCCAAAGCTGGGCGGGAGGGCCCTACGAGCAGTACTTC.

CDR3 DNA sequence: TGTGCCAGCAGTGAGGAGGGCACGAACACTGAAGCTTTCTTT. This codes for CASSEEGTNTEAFF. V gene TRBV6-4 combines with J gene TRBJ1-1; D call uncertain. The CDR3 loop spans 14 amino acids. Trimming left V 3 bases short and J 1 base short, with 9 bases between. Per the germline V gene, CDR1 is MRHNA and CDR2 is SNTAGT.

CDR3 sequence reads: CASSPGQGYFVVDTGELFF. The CDR3 coding sequence is TGTGCCAGCAGTCCGGGACAGGGCTATTTTGTGGTTGACACCGGGGAGCTGTTTTTT. This chain uses TRBV28 with TRBJ2-2, with TRBD1 matching over 9 bases. V was pared by 5 bases and J by 3 bases, with 16 bases of the junction left unmatched. The CDR3 totals 19 residues. Germline CDR1 reads MDHEN; CDR2 reads SYDVKM.

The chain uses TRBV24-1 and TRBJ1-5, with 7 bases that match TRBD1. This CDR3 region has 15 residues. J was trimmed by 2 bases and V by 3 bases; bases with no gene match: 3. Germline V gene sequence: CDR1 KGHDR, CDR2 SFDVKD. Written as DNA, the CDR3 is TGTGCCACCAGTGATAGGGGGCAAGGCAATCAGCCCCAGCATTTT. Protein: CATSDRGQGNQPQHF.

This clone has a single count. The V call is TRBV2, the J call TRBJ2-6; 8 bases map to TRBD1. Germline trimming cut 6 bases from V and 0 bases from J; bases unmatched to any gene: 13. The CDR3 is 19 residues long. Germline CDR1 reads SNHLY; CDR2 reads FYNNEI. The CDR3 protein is CASRSTGTGFISGANVLTF. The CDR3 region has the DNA TGTGCCAGCAGATCCACCGGGACAGGCTTCATCTCTGGGGCCAACGTCCTGACTTTC.

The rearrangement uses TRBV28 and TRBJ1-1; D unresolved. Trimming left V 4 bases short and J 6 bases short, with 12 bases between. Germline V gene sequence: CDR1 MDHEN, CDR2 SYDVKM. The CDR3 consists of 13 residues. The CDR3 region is CASSWHIAAEAFF. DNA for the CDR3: TGTGCCAGCAGTTGGCACATCGCGGCTGAAGCTTTCTTT. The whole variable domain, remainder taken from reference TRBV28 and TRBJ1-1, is DVKVTQSSRYLVKRTGEKVFLECVQDMDHENMFWYRQDPGLGLRLIYFSYDVKMKEKGDIPEGYSVSREKKERFSLILESASTNQTSMYLCASSWHIAAEAFFGQGTRLTVV.

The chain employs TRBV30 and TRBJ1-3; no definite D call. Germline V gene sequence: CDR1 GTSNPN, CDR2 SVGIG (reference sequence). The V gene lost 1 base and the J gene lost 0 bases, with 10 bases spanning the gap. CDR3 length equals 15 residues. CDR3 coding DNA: TGTGCCTGGAGTGCCGGGTCTTACTCTGGAAACACCATATATTTT. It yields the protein CAWSAGSYSGNTIYF. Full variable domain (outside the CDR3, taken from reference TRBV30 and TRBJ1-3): SQTIHQWPATLVQPVGSPLSLECTVEGTSNPNLYWYRQAAGRGLQLLFYSVGIGQISSEVPQNLSASRPQDRQFILSSKKLLLSDSGFYLCAWSAGSYSGNTIYFGEGSWLTVV.

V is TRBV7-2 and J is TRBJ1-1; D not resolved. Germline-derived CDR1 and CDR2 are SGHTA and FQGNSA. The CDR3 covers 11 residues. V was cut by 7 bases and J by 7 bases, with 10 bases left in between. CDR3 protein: CASTSQFEAFF. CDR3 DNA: TGTGCCAGCACCTCGCAGTTTGAAGCTTTCTTT.

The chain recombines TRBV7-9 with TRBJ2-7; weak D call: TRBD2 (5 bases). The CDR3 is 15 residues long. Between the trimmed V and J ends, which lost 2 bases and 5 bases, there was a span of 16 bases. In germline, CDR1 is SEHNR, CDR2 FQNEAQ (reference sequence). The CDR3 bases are TGTGCCAGCAGCTTACTGTCTAGCTCCTTTGACGAGCAGTACTTC. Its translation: CASSLLSSSFDEQYF.

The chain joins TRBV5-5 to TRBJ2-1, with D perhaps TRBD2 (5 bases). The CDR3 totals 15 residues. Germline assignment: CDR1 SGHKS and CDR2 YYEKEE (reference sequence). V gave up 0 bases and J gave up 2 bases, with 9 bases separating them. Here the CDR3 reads CASSLVQRTYNEQFF. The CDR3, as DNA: TGTGCCAGCAGCTTGGTGCAGCGGACCTACAATGAGCAGTTCTTC.

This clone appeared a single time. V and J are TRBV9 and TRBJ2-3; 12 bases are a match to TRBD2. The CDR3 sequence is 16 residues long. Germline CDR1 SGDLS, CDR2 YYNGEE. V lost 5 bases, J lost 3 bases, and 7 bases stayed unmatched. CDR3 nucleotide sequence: TGTGCCAGCAGTTCTGGACTAGCGGGACAGACAGATACGCAGTATTTT. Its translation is CASSSGLAGQTDTQYF.

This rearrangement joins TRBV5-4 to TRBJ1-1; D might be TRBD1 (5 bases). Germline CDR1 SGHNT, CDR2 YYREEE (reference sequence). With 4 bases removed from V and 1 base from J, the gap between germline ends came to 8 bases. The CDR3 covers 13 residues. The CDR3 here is CASSVDRNTEAFF. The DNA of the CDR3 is TGTGCCAGCAGCGTTGACAGGAACACTGAAGCTTTCTTT.

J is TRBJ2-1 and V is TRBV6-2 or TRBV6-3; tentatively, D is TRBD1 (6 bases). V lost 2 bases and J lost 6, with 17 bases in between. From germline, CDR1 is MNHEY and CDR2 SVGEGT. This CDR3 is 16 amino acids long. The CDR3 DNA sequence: TGTGCCAGCAGTTACACGCACAGGGTATATTCCAATGAGCAGTTCTTC. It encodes CASSYTHRVYSNEQFF.

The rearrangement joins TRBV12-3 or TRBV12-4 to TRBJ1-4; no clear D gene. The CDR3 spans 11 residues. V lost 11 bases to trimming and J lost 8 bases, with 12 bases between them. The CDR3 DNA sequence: TGTGCCCGACCTCGAGGGGAAAAACTGTTTTTT. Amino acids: CARPRGEKLFF.

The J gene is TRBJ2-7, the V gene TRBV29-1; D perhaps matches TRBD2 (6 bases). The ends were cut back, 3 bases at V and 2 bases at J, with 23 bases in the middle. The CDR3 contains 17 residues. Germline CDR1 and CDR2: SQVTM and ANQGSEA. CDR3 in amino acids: CSVDCRAGLRRAYEQYF. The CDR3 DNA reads TGCAGCGTTGATTGCAGGGCGGGACTCCGGCGCGCCTACGAGCAGTACTTC.

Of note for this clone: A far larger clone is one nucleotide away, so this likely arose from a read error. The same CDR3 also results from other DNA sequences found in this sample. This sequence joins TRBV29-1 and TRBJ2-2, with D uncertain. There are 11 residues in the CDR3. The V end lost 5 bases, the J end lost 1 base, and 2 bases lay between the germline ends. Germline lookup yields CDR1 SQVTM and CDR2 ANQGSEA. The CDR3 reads CSVQNTGELFF. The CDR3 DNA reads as TGCAGCGTTCAGAACACCGGGGAGCTGTTTTTT.

The CDR3 loop reads CASSSPPTDYYNEQFF. The CDR3 DNA reads as TGTGCCAGTAGTTCCCCCCCGACTGATTATTACAATGAGCAGTTCTTC. The chain carries TRBV19 and TRBJ2-1; unclear D gene. The V gene's germline CDR1 is LNHDA and CDR2 SQIVND (reference sequence). The CDR3 is made up of 16 amino acids. The germline V and J ends were trimmed by 5 bases and 4 bases, with 18 bases remaining between them.

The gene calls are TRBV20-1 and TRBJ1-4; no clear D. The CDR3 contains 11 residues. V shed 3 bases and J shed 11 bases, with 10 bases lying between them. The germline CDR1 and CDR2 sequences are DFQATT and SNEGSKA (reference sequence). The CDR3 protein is CSASEELKLFF. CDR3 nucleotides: TGCAGTGCTAGCGAGGAGCTCAAACTGTTTTTT.

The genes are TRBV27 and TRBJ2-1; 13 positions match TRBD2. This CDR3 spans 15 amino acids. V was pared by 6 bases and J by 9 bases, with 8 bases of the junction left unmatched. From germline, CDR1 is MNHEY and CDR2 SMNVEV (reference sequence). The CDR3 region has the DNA TGTGCCAGCAGACCCGGGACTAGCGGGACTAGTGAGCAGTTCTTC. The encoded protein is CASRPGTSGTSEQFF.

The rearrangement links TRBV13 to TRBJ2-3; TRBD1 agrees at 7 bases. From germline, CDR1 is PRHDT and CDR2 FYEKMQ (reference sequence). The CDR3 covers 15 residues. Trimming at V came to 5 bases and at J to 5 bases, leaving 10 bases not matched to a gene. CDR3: CASSPMDRSRDTQYF. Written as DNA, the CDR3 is TGTGCCAGCAGCCCGATGGACAGGTCGAGAGATACGCAGTATTTT.

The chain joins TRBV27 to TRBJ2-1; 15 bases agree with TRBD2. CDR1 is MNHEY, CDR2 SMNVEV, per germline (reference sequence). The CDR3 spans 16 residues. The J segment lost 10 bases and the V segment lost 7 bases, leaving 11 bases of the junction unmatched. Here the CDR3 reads CASTDKPGLAGGEQFF. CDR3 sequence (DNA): TGTGCCAGCACCGATAAACCGGGACTAGCGGGGGGCGAGCAGTTCTTC.

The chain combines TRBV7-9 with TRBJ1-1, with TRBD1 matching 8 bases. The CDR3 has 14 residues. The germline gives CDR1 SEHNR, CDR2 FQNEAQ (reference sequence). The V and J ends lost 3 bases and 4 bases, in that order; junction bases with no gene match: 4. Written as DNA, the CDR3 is TGTGCCAGCAGCTTTTCAGGGGGCCTCACTGAAGCTTTCTTT. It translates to CASSFSGGLTEAFF.

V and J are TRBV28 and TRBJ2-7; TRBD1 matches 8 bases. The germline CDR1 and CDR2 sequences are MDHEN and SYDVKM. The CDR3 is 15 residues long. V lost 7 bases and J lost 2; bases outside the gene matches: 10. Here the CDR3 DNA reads TGTGCCAGCACCTCCGCAGGGGGCGCCCCCTACGAGCAGTACTTC. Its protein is CASTSAGGAPYEQYF.

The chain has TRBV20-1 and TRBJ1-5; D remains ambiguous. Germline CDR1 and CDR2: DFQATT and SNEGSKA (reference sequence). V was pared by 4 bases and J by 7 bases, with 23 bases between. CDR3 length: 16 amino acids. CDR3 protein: CSAIESGGSFGQPQHF. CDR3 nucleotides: TGCAGTGCTATTGAGTCGGGAGGGAGCTTTGGACAGCCCCAGCATTTT.

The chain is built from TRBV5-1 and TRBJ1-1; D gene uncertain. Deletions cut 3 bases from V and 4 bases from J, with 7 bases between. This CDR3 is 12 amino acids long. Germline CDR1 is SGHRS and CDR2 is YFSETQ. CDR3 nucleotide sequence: TGCGCCAGCAGCTCGGGGTCCACTGAAGCTTTCTTT. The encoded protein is CASSSGSTEAFF.